This TCR beta chain derives from a study of CXCR3 chemokines and chemotherapy response in bladder cancer (dated by TCRdb to between 2021 and 2024). Regarding the complete study: The study examined whether intratumoral CXCR3 chemokine system activity predicted chemotherapy response in human bladder cancer.

This clonotype was detected once. The target of this receptor is not known. A far larger clone is just one base off, so this is likely a read error. Libraries were made using PCR. Instrument on record: Illumina HiSeq 2500. TCRdb reprocessed the public reads (quality trimming at Q25 with fastp, clone calling with MiXCR) and kept in-frame beta chains. Each CDR3 protein gets just one entry, which takes the most common genes and DNA from the rows behind it. The sample has approximately 10,000 distinct CDR3 sequences on record, 23% of them singletons. The ten largest make up around 8.7% of the sample. The CDR3, cysteine through phenylalanine, is 15 amino acids long. Only CDR3 DNA remains: 45 bases, in frame from the first base. The germline V gene supplies CDR1 MNHEY and CDR2 SVGEGT.

The TCR was taken from a human donor with bladder cancer that did not respond to neoadjuvant chemotherapy. This chain is built from TRBV6-2 or TRBV6-3 and TRBJ2-7; possibly the D gene is TRBD1, per 6 matching bases. Specimen collection occurred from a patient whose treatment included neoadjuvant chemotherapy. The sequenced DNA is TGTACCAGCAGCCTAAGGGGGTTGGGAGCCTACGAGCAGTACTTC. The resulting protein is CTSSLRGLGAYEQYF.